Listed below are T cell receptor beta chains from one sample, sequenced in a study of vaccination and CD4 T cells after COVID-19. No cognate antigen is known for these TCRs. TCRdb fed the PCR reads into MiXCR, producing one record per CDR3 protein. The data show some 17,000 distinct CDR3 sequences, roughly 60% seen once. This sample comprised CD4+ T cells from blood, cultured in vitro, obtained after SARS-CoV-2 vaccination. These receptors all stem from a human donor who had recovered from COVID-19. Both conserved end residues are part of each CDR3. The D gene is left open where the match is weak. Size tells how often a clone was seen (once, few, many) or the class of an expanded clone, and some rows leave it out.

-	TRBV7-9	TRBJ1-3	15	-	CASSLGTNSGNTIYF	TGTGCCAGCAGCTTGGGCACAAACTCTGGAAACACCATATATTTT
-	TRBV7-9	TRBJ2-1	19	TRBD2	CASSQSTSGGVPRQSEQFF	TGTGCCAGCAGCCAATCGACTAGCGGGGGGGTTCCTCGTCAGAGTGAGCAGTTCTTC
-	TRBV28	TRBJ2-7	17	TRBD2	CASSQGLAGGRVIEQYF	TGTGCCAGCAGTCAGGGACTAGCGGGAGGGCGGGTTATCGAGCAGTACTTC
-	TRBV6-2/TRBV6-3	TRBJ1-1	12	-	CASSPSGQVAFF	TGTGCCAGCAGTCCATCGGGGCAGGTAGCTTTCTTT
-	TRBV28	TRBJ2-7	13	-	CASSQGRSYEQYF	TGTGCCAGCAGCCAAGGACGGAGCTACGAGCAGTACTTC
-	TRBV7-2	TRBJ2-3	14	-	CASSLETFTDTQYF	TGTGCCAGCAGCTTAGAGACTTTCACAGATACGCAGTATTTT
few	TRBV6-1	TRBJ2-5	12	-	CASSGIRGTQYF	TGTGCCAGCAGTGGCATTAGAGGGACCCAGTACTTC
once	TRBV19	TRBJ2-1	12	TRBD2	CASSTSGNEQFF	TGTGCCAGTAGTACTAGCGGGAATGAGCAGTTCTTC
-	TRBV5-3	TRBJ1-3	14	TRBD1	CARSYRGRGNTIYF	TGTGCCAGAAGCTACAGGGGCCGCGGAAACACCATATATTTT
-	TRBV6-1	TRBJ2-7	14	TRBD1	CASRADRGLSEQYF	TGTGCCAGCAGAGCCGACAGGGGGCTCAGCGAGCAGTACTTC
-	TRBV7-2	TRBJ1-1	14	-	CASSLVGFNTEAFF	TGTGCCAGCAGCTTAGTAGGCTTTAACACTGAAGCTTTCTTT
once	TRBV19	TRBJ1-2	15	TRBD1	CASSPPGQRNYGYTF	TGTGCCAGTAGTCCGCCGGGACAGAGGAACTATGGCTACACCTTC
-	TRBV19	TRBJ2-7	14	-	CASSSLHQGDEQYF	TGTGCCAGTAGCTCCCTCCATCAGGGCGACGAGCAGTACTTC
-	TRBV7-2	TRBJ1-1	11	-	CASRLATEAFF	TGTGCCAGCAGGTTAGCCACTGAAGCTTTCTTT
few	TRBV20-1	TRBJ2-7	15	TRBD1	CSARPPGQGAGEQYF	TGCAGTGCCCGCCCACCGGGACAGGGCGCCGGCGAGCAGTACTTC
few	TRBV19	TRBJ1-1	13	-	CASSIDRATEAFF	TGTGCCAGTAGTATAGACAGGGCAACCGAAGCTTTCTTT
few	TRBV20-1	TRBJ2-3	16	-	CSARGIPTPVTDTQYF	TGCAGTGCTAGAGGGATTCCAACGCCGGTCACAGATACGCAGTATTTT
-	TRBV7-9	TRBJ2-5	15	-	CASSPEGSGLETQYF	TGTGCCAGCAGCCCCGAAGGGAGCGGGTTAGAGACCCAGTACTTC
-	TRBV19	TRBJ1-5	14	-	CASSINRETQPQHF	TGTGCCAGTAGTATTAATAGGGAAACTCAGCCCCAGCATTTT
-	TRBV7-2	TRBJ1-2	13	-	CASSSGTQGGYTF	TGTGCCAGCAGCTCCGGGACCCAAGGGGGCTACACCTTC
-	TRBV7-2	TRBJ1-6	15	-	CASSLVSSYNSPLHF	TGTGCCAGCAGCCTCGTAAGCTCCTATAATTCACCCCTCCACTTT
-	TRBV27	TRBJ2-7	17	-	CASSLSGDNSGLYEQYF	TGTGCCAGCAGTTTATCGGGGGACAACTCCGGACTCTACGAGCAGTACTTC
-	TRBV30	TRBJ2-1	15	TRBD2	CAWSGTSGGAGEQFF	TGTGCCTGGAGCGGGACTAGCGGGGGGGCAGGCGAGCAGTTCTTC
-	TRBV9	TRBJ2-1	14	-	CASSPRERHNEQFF	TGTGCCAGCAGCCCGCGTGAGAGGCACAATGAGCAGTTCTTC